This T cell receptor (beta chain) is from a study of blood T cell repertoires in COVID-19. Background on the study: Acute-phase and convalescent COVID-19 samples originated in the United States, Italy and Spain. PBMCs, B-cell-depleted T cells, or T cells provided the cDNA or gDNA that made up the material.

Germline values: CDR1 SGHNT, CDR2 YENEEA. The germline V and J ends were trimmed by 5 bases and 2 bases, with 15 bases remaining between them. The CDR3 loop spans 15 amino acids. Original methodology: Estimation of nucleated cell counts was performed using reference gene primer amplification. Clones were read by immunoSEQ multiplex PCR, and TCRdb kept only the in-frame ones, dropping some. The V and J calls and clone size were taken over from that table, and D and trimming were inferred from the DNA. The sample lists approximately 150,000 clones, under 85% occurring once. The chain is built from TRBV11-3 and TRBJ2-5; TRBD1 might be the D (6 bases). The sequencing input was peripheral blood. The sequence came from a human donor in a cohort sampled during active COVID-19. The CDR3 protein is CASSNGDTAQETQYF. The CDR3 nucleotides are TGTGCCAGCAGCAACGGGGACACCGCACAAGAGACCCAGTACTTC.